A selection of T cell receptor beta chains follows, all from one sample in a study of response to subunit inactivated influenza vaccine. TCRdb ran MiXCR on the RT-PCR reads and lists one entry per CDR3 protein. Of over 400,000 distinct CDR3 sequences listed, around 9.9% were seen once; the top ten hold 12%. The sample here was PBMCs from blood, taken roughly 45 days after vaccination. These TCRs come from a man aged 50-60 years who received an inactivated influenza vaccine. Each CDR3 is given with its conserved first and last residue. The D gene is left open where the match is weak. Clone size is stated in some rows and not others, as once, few, many or a class when expanded.

CDR3 DNA | CDR3 protein | CDR3 length | V gene | D gene | clone size | J gene
TGTGCCAGCAGTTACTCGCCTAGCGGGCTCACAGATACGCAGTATTTT | CASSYSPSGLTDTQYF | 16 | TRBV6-5 | TRBD2 | few | TRBJ2-3
TGTGCCAGCAGCTCGGTAGCGGGGAAAGAGACCCAGTACTTC | CASSSVAGKETQYF | 14 | TRBV11-2 | TRBD2 | few | TRBJ2-5
TGTGCCAGCACCACCATGGGGGAAGGGCCCCAGCATTTT | CASTTMGEGPQHF | 13 | TRBV7-2 | - | few | TRBJ1-5
TGCGCCAGCAGCTACGACAGACGGGAGACCCAGTACTTC | CASSYDRRETQYF | 13 | TRBV5-1 | - | - | TRBJ2-5
TGTGCCAGCAGCTCGAGACTAGCGGGATTTGAGCAGTTCTTC | CASSSRLAGFEQFF | 14 | TRBV7-9 | TRBD2 | few | TRBJ2-1
TGTGCCAGTAGTATGTTACAGGCGTACTATGGCTACACCTTC | CASSMLQAYYGYTF | 14 | TRBV19 | - | few | TRBJ1-2
TGTGCCAGCAGTGCAAGCAGGGCTTATATCACTGAAGCTTTCTTT | CASSASRAYITEAFF | 15 | TRBV12-3/TRBV12-4 | - | many | TRBJ1-1
TGTGCCTCCCGGGCAGCGGGCCGACGCTACGAGCAGTACTTC | CASRAAGRRYEQYF | 14 | TRBV12-3/TRBV12-4 | - | once | TRBJ2-7
TGTGCCAGCAGGAGGGGGGACGAGGTAACCTACAATGAGCAGTTCTTC | CASRRGDEVTYNEQFF | 16 | TRBV12-3/TRBV12-4 | - | - | TRBJ2-1
TGTGCCCGCGAGGGGAGCCTAGCGGGAGGGCGCAACTACAATGAGCAGTTCTTC | CAREGSLAGGRNYNEQFF | 18 | TRBV3-1 | TRBD2 | once | TRBJ2-1
TGTGCCAGCAGTTTAGGAACTAGCGGCTTCTCCTACGAGCAGTACTTC | CASSLGTSGFSYEQYF | 16 | TRBV28 | TRBD2 | many | TRBJ2-7
TGCAGCGTTGAGATTGGCCTTACCTACGAGCAGTACTTC | CSVEIGLTYEQYF | 13 | TRBV29-1 | - | - | TRBJ2-7
TGTGCCAGCAGCACATCCCCGGGACTAGCGGGAGACCGTGAGCAGTTCTTC | CASSTSPGLAGDREQFF | 17 | TRBV7-9 | TRBD2 | - | TRBJ2-1
TGTGCCAGCAGCTTAAGAGCGAGCGGGGGAGGCTACGAGCAGTACTTC | CASSLRASGGGYEQYF | 16 | TRBV7-2 | TRBD2 | - | TRBJ2-7
TGCGCCAGCAGCCAGACTAGCGGGGGGGAAGGTGAGCAGTTCTTC | CASSQTSGGEGEQFF | 15 | TRBV5-1 | TRBD2 | many | TRBJ2-1
TGCAGCGTTGAAGAGGGGGGGACCACGAGGAAGTTCTTC | CSVEEGGTTRKFF | 13 | TRBV29-1 | TRBD2 | - | TRBJ2-1
TGTGCCAGCAGTTACTCTCGGTCGGGGGGTGAGCAGTTCTTC | CASSYSRSGGEQFF | 14 | TRBV6-5 | TRBD2 | few | TRBJ2-1
TGTGCCAGCAGCCAGGGGGAGCGGGGGGCCTACGAGCAGTACTTC | CASSQGERGAYEQYF | 15 | TRBV9 | TRBD2 | many | TRBJ2-7
TGCGCCAGCAGCCAAGAGGAGAGTTTAGTTAACTATGGCTACACCTTC | CASSQEESLVNYGYTF | 16 | TRBV4-1 | - | many | TRBJ1-2
TGCGCCAGCAGCCCTGGGACAGGGGGGGACAATGAGCAGTTCTTC | CASSPGTGGDNEQFF | 15 | TRBV4-1 | TRBD1 | - | TRBJ2-1
TGCAGCGTTGGTCCCCGACAGGGTTCCTACGAGCAGTACTTC | CSVGPRQGSYEQYF | 14 | TRBV29-1 | TRBD1 | - | TRBJ2-7
TGCAGTGCTGGCCCCGGACAGGGACTGAGCACTGAAGCTTTCTTT | CSAGPGQGLSTEAFF | 15 | TRBV20-1 | TRBD1 | - | TRBJ1-1
TGCAGCGTGGGCGGCGGGGGCGTAAGGACTGAAGCTTTCTTT | CSVGGGGVRTEAFF | 14 | TRBV29-1 | - | many | TRBJ1-1
TGCAGCGCCCCGAACACCGGGACAGGGAGGATAGATACGCAGTATTTT | CSAPNTGTGRIDTQYF | 16 | TRBV29-1 | TRBD1 | - | TRBJ2-3
TGTGCCAGCAGCTTAGAATCAGGGGGTCAAGAGACCCAGTACTTC | CASSLESGGQETQYF | 15 | TRBV7-2 | TRBD1 | many | TRBJ2-5
TGCGCCAGCAGCTTGGCCGGGACAGGGTCAACCGAGCAGTACTTC | CASSLAGTGSTEQYF | 15 | TRBV5-1 | TRBD1 | many | TRBJ2-7
TGTGCCAGCAGCCAAAACGCAGGGAACACTGAAGCTTTCTTT | CASSQNAGNTEAFF | 14 | TRBV3-1 | - | few | TRBJ1-1
TGCAGCGTTCGATCCGGGGAGCTGTTTTTT | CSVRSGELFF | 10 | TRBV29-1 | - | few | TRBJ2-2
TGCGCCAGCAGCCCCGGACAAGATCACTATGGCTACACCTTC | CASSPGQDHYGYTF | 14 | TRBV5-1 | - | - | TRBJ1-2
TGTGCCAGCAGTTTAGGACGCGGGAAGGGGGGACAGTACTTC | CASSLGRGKGGQYF | 14 | TRBV28 | - | many | TRBJ2-7
TGTGCCAGCAGTTTATCGAGGAGACAGGGGGCTCGTGGCTATGGCTACACCTTC | CASSLSRRQGARGYGYTF | 18 | TRBV27 | TRBD1 | many | TRBJ1-2
TGTGCCAGCAGTCCGTTGGGGATCTCCTACGAGCAGTACTTC | CASSPLGISYEQYF | 14 | TRBV12-3/TRBV12-4 | - | few | TRBJ2-7
TGCGCCAGCAGCGGGGTCGCGAACACCGGGGAGCTGTTTTTT | CASSGVANTGELFF | 14 | TRBV4-1 | - | - | TRBJ2-2
TGTGCCAGCAGCCCTGGATGGGGGGGGAACACCGGGGAGCTGTTTTTT | CASSPGWGGNTGELFF | 16 | TRBV5-5 | TRBD2 | few | TRBJ2-2
TGTGCCAGCAGCCTGGGACTAGCGGATACCTACGAGCAGTACTTC | CASSLGLADTYEQYF | 15 | TRBV7-3 | TRBD2 | - | TRBJ2-7
TGTGCCAGCAGCCTCGGGACGATCGATAGCAATCAGCCCCAGCATTTT | CASSLGTIDSNQPQHF | 16 | TRBV9 | - | many | TRBJ1-5
TGTGCCAGCAGTTACGGCGTACGCTACACCTTC | CASSYGVRYTF | 11 | TRBV6-2/TRBV6-3 | - | few | TRBJ1-2
TGTGCCAGCAGTTATACCGCGCTCGAGCAGTACTTC | CASSYTALEQYF | 12 | TRBV12-3/TRBV12-4 | - | many | TRBJ2-7
TGCGCCAGCAGTGAAACCGGGACAGGGCTTGCCGGGGAGCTGTTTTTT | CASSETGTGLAGELFF | 16 | TRBV10-2 | TRBD1 | - | TRBJ2-2
TGTGCCATGAAAGGTGAAGAGTCCTACGAGCAGTACTTC | CAMKGEESYEQYF | 13 | TRBV10-3 | - | few | TRBJ2-7
TGCGCCAGCAGCGCTGGACAGACCGATAATGAAAAACTGTTTTTT | CASSAGQTDNEKLFF | 15 | TRBV5-1 | - | few | TRBJ1-4
TGCGCCAGCAGCCCTACCCGGGGGGAACGAAACTACGAGCAGTACTTC | CASSPTRGERNYEQYF | 16 | TRBV4-3 | TRBD2 | - | TRBJ2-7
TGTGCCAGCAGCTTAGCCAGGGGACGGGATGAAAAACTGTTTTTT | CASSLARGRDEKLFF | 15 | TRBV7-2 | - | many | TRBJ1-4